Each of the 24 T cell receptor beta chains below was sequenced from the same sample in a study of control samples from healthy donors and cancer patients. The method was immunoSEQ multiplex PCR; TCRdb's version includes in-frame clones alone and lacks a portion of them. The sample carries 100,000 to 150,000 clones, over 75% recorded once. The source material was blood. The source of these receptors is a man between 60 and 75 years old in good health.

This chain uses TRBV4-3 with TRBJ1-3, with TRBD1 matching 10 bases. The CDR3 has 16 residues. Germline V gene lookup returns CDR1 LGHNA and CDR2 YSLEER. Losses at the gene ends were 0 bases for V and 6 bases for J; bases not matched to a gene: 5. Here the CDR3 reads CASSQDPGTGVNTIYF. The DNA of the CDR3 is TGCGCCAGCAGCCAAGATCCCGGGACAGGGGTAAACACCATATATTTT.

The chain uses TRBV14 and TRBJ1-2, with 8 bases aligning to TRBD1. The CDR3 has 15 amino acids. CDR1 is SGHDN and CDR2 is FVKESK in the germline V gene. The junction had 11 bases not matched to a gene; V was cut back by 6 bases and J by 5 bases. CDR3 sequence reads: CASSRQQGGLYGYTF. The CDR3 DNA reads TGTGCCAGCAGTCGACAACAGGGGGGCCTATATGGCTACACCTTC.

CDR3 sequence (DNA): TGTGCCAGCTCACCACCGGGGGGTTCAGCAGGGGCTTTTGAAAAACTGTTTTTT. It yields the protein CASSPPGGSAGAFEKLFF. The chain joins TRBV18 to TRBJ1-4; perhaps TRBD1 as D (6 bases). The CDR3 runs 18 residues. The germline V gene encodes CDR1 KGHSH and CDR2 LQKENI. Trimming stripped 0 bases from V and 7 bases from J, with 21 bases between.

This sequence joins TRBV7-7 and TRBJ2-7; D not certain. CDR1 and CDR2 (germline): SSHAT, FNYEAQ (reference sequence). V was trimmed by 1 base and J by 8 bases, leaving 15 bases between them. The CDR3 sequence is 14 residues long. This chain's CDR3 is CASSLGDDGQKQYF. DNA for the CDR3: TGTGCCAGCAGCTTAGGTGATGATGGGCAAAAGCAGTACTTC.

This rearrangement joins TRBV4-3 to TRBJ2-2, with 7 bases matching TRBD2. Germline loops: CDR1 LGHNA, CDR2 YSLEER. The CDR3 has 15 amino acids. V shed 5 bases, J shed 0 bases, and the junction held 3 bases outside the gene matches. CDR3 amino acids: CASSLAGANTGELFF. In nucleotides, the CDR3 is TGCGCCAGCAGCTTAGCGGGCGCGAACACCGGGGAGCTGTTTTTT.

This clone is a singleton in its sample. CDR3 in DNA: TGTGCCAGCAGTTCGCAGACAGGGGCGCGCAATCAGCCCCAGCATTTT. Translated, it gives CASSSQTGARNQPQHF. This chain joins TRBV27 and TRBJ1-5; the match to TRBD1 covers 8 bases. The CDR3 extends over 16 amino acids. After removal of 4 bases from V and 2 bases from J, the junction contained 7 bases not matched to a gene. Germline V gene lookup returns CDR1 MNHEY and CDR2 SMNVEV (reference sequence).

In its sample, this clone was seen once. V usage is TRBV6-5 and J usage is TRBJ1-1; no definite D call. CDR1 MNHEY and CDR2 SVGAGI come from the germline V gene. The CDR3 is 14 residues long. V was shortened by 5 bases and J by 1 base, with 11 bases between the two germline ends. CDR3 sequence (DNA): TGTGCCAGCAGTCCCAAGACAAAGAACACTGAAGCTTTCTTT. As protein: CASSPKTKNTEAFF.

This clone was observed once. The V gene is TRBV4-3, the J gene TRBJ2-2; 8 bases are shared with TRBD1. The CDR3 length is 16 residues. CDR1 and CDR2 from the germline V gene are LGHNA and YSLEER. With V trimmed by 1 base and J by 5 bases, 6 bases remained unmatched. Written as DNA, the CDR3 is TGCGCCAGCAGCCAAGGGAGGACAGGGCGAACCGGGGAGCTGTTTTTT. Translation: CASSQGRTGRTGELFF.

This clone has only one observation. The chain combines TRBV2 with TRBJ1-1; D call uncertain. Germline V CDR1 and CDR2: SNHLY, FYNNEI. With 8 bases removed from V and 0 bases from J, the gap between germline ends came to 10 bases. The CDR3 consists of 13 residues. The DNA of the CDR3 is TGTGCCAGCGGGAACAGCCTGAACACTGAAGCTTTCTTT. Translated, it gives CASGNSLNTEAFF. The whole variable domain, filled in from reference TRBV2 and TRBJ1-1, reads EPEVTQTPSHQVTQMGQEVILRCVPISNHLYFYWYRQILGQKVEFLVSFYNNEISEKSEIFDDQFSVERPDGSNFTLKIRSTKLEDSAMYFCASGNSLNTEAFFGQGTRLTVV.

This chain joins TRBV12-3 or TRBV12-4 and TRBJ1-2; D gene ambiguous. V lost 4 bases, J lost 5 bases, and 5 bases lay in between. The CDR3 extends over 11 amino acids. The CDR3 loop is CASSSRYGYTF. The CDR3 DNA is TGTGCCAGCAGTTCTCGGTATGGCTACACCTTC.

CDR3 DNA: TGTGCCAGCAGCTTAGGCCAGGGGGCACAAGGCTACACCTTC. Its protein product is CASSLGQGAQGYTF. The genes are TRBV13 and TRBJ1-2; 8 nucleotides match TRBD1. The trim removed 0 bases at V and 8 bases at J, leaving 5 bases unmatched. The CDR3 loop spans 14 amino acids. From germline, CDR1 is PRHDT and CDR2 FYEKMQ (reference sequence).

The chain couples TRBV6-6 to TRBJ1-6; 8 bases agree with TRBD1. The ends lost 7 bases at V and 7 bases at J; junction bases unmatched: 6. Per germline, CDR1 MNHNY and CDR2 SVGAGI (reference sequence). The CDR3 length is 14 residues. The CDR3: CASIKDRGNSPLHF. DNA of the CDR3: TGTGCCAGCATTAAAGACAGGGGAAATTCACCCCTCCACTTT.

V is TRBV2 and J is TRBJ2-1, with 12 bases that match TRBD2. V was clipped by 7 bases and J by 13 bases; unmatched bases: 11. The V gene's germline CDR1 is SNHLY and CDR2 FYNNEI. The CDR3 spans 14 residues. The CDR3: CASKSGLAGTEQFF. As DNA, the CDR3 is TGTGCCAGCAAGTCAGGACTAGCGGGAACGGAACAGTTCTTC.

The gene calls are TRBV7-3 and TRBJ2-3; D is perhaps TRBD2 (6 bases). Per the germline V gene, CDR1 is SGHTA and CDR2 is FQGTGA. Deletions cut 4 bases from V and 4 bases from J, with 12 bases between. The CDR3 has 14 amino acids. In DNA form, the CDR3 reads TGTGCCAGCAGCTATAGCGGAGGCGCAGATACGCAGTATTTT. Amino acid sequence: CASSYSGGADTQYF.

The CDR3 is CASRGGPQPQHF. For the CDR3, the DNA is TGTGCCAGCAGGGGGGGGCCCCAGCCCCAGCATTTT. The rearrangement joins TRBV28 to TRBJ1-5, with a tentative D call TRBD1 (6 bases). The CDR3 consists of 12 residues. Germline loops: CDR1 MDHEN, CDR2 SYDVKM. Trimming shortened V by 6 bases and J by 7 bases, and 10 bases separated the two germline ends.

In its sample, this clone was seen once. The rearrangement joins TRBV5-4 to TRBJ1-2; unclear D gene. Trimming pared 6 bases from V and 1 base from J, leaving 7 bases between. The CDR3 extends over 12 amino acids. Germline V CDR1 and CDR2: SGHNT, YYREEE (reference sequence). The CDR3 sequence is CASTRLNYGYTF. The CDR3 DNA is TGTGCCAGCACCCGCCTTAACTATGGCTACACCTTC.

The rearrangement uses TRBV27 and TRBJ1-1, with TRBD1 matching 9 bases. CDR3 length: 15 amino acids. Germline CDR1 reads MNHEY; CDR2 reads SMNVEV (reference sequence). The trim removed 5 bases at V and 6 bases at J, leaving 10 bases unmatched. CDR3 sequence: CASSKPGQGKPEAFF. CDR3 coding DNA: TGTGCCAGCAGTAAACCGGGACAGGGTAAGCCTGAAGCTTTCTTT.

This rearrangement joins TRBV9 to TRBJ1-3; D unclear. CDR1 SGDLS and CDR2 YYNGEE come from the germline V gene. The CDR3 runs to 13 residues. V gave up 2 bases and J gave up 10 bases, with 13 bases separating them. The CDR3 DNA reads as TGTGCCAGCAGCGTTTCCCCTGTGGGGACCATATATTTT. Encoded protein: CASSVSPVGTIYF.

This clone appeared a few times. V and J are TRBV18 and TRBJ1-1; D is undetermined. The CDR3 sequence is 14 residues long. Germline loops: CDR1 KGHSH, CDR2 LQKENI. V lost 1 base and J 4 bases, leaving 10 bases between the germline ends. CDR3 amino acids: CASSPLDEGTEAFF. The CDR3 coding sequence is TGTGCCAGCTCACCACTGGACGAGGGCACTGAAGCTTTCTTT. Full variable domain (remainder filled in from reference TRBV18 and TRBJ1-1): NAGVMQNPRHLVRRRGQEARLRCSPMKGHSHVYWYRQLPEEGLKFMVYLQKENIIDESGMPKERFSAEFPKEGPSILRIQQVVRGDSAAYFCASSPLDEGTEAFFGQGTRLTVV.

The chain carries TRBV4-1 and TRBJ2-2, with D perhaps TRBD1 (5 bases). The CDR3 runs to 14 residues. Between the trimmed V and J ends, which lost 1 base and 6 bases, there was a span of 9 bases. The germline gives CDR1 MGHRA, CDR2 YSYEKL. The CDR3 sequence: CASSQVQGAGELFF. CDR3 coding DNA: TGCGCCAGCAGCCAAGTTCAAGGGGCCGGGGAGCTGTTTTTT.

This clone has a single count. The rearrangement uses TRBV30 and TRBJ1-5; D uncertain. Trimming pared 3 bases from V and 0 bases from J, leaving 6 bases between. The CDR3 sequence is 13 residues long. Germline V CDR1 and CDR2: GTSNPN, SVGIG (reference sequence). CDR3: CAWSFGSNQPQHF. The CDR3, as DNA: TGTGCCTGGAGCTTCGGTAGCAATCAGCCCCAGCATTTT. The full variable domain, in which reference TRBV30 and TRBJ1-5 provide the parts outside the CDR3, is SQTIHQWPATLVQPVGSPLSLECTVEGTSNPNLYWYRQAAGRGLQLLFYSVGIGQISSEVPQNLSASRPQDRQFILSSKKLLLSDSGFYLCAWSFGSNQPQHFGDGTRLSIL.

The chain joins TRBV7-2 to TRBJ2-1; weak D call: TRBD1 (6 bases). The CDR3 is 14 amino acids. Germline CDR1 reads SGHTA; CDR2 reads FQGNSA. With 0 bases removed from V and 6 bases from J, the gap between germline ends came to 9 bases. The CDR3 loop reads CASSLADRSNEQFF. The CDR3 DNA sequence: TGTGCCAGCAGCTTAGCTGACAGGAGCAATGAGCAGTTCTTC. Full variable domain (rest looked up from reference TRBV7-2 and TRBJ2-1): GAGVSQSPSNKVTEKGKDVELRCDPISGHTALYWYRQSLGQGLEFLIYFQGNSAPDKSGLPSDRFSAERTGGSVSTLTIQRTQQEDSAVYLCASSLADRSNEQFFGPGTRLTVL.

The chain recombines TRBV7-8 with TRBJ2-7; weak D call: TRBD2 (5 bases). This CDR3 comprises 14 residues. V dropped 5 bases and J dropped 3 bases, with 14 bases sitting between them. Germline V gene lookup returns CDR1 SGHVS and CDR2 FQNEAQ. CDR3 nucleotides: TGTGCCAGCAGCCTCGGACTTGCGAACTACGAGCAGTACTTC. Protein: CASSLGLANYEQYF.

The chain couples TRBV6-5 to TRBJ2-1; 8 bases match TRBD1. Germline lookup yields CDR1 MNHEY and CDR2 SVGAGI. The CDR3 covers 13 residues. J gave up 9 bases and V 6 bases, and 7 bases lay outside the gene matches. CDR3 loop: CASSPRTGLEQFF. Here the CDR3 DNA reads TGTGCCAGCAGCCCGAGGACAGGGCTTGAGCAGTTCTTC.